A selection of T cell receptor beta chains follows, all from one sample in a study of CD8+ T cells in alopecia areata. The repertoire was sequenced with immunoSEQ multiplex PCR; TCRdb's copy has only in-frame clones and lacks some. The sample holds about 210,000 clones, 50% to 70% seen once. This specimen was CD4+ T cells sorted from blood, taken at week 4, from a patient treated with tofacitinib. These receptors originate from a human donor with alopecia areata. The CDR3 runs from the conserved cysteine through the conserved F or W. The D gene is left open where the match is weak. The listing skips clone size in some rows; elsewhere it reads once, few, many or a size class.

size	J	D	V	CDR3	DNA
NA	TRBJ1-1	TRBD1	TRBV29-1	CSVGTGGLNTEAFF	TGCAGCGTGGGGACAGGGGGGTTAAACACTGAAGCTTTCTTT
NA	TRBJ2-3	NA	TRBV10-3	CAIRNRAPGTDTQYF	TGTGCCATCAGAAACAGGGCTCCAGGCACAGATACGCAGTATTTT
few	TRBJ1-4	NA	TRBV4-3	CASSQEGTRLFF	TGCGCCAGCAGCCAAGAAGGGACGCGGCTGTTTTTT
NA	TRBJ2-2	NA	TRBV6-5	CASGHSNTGELFF	TGTGCCAGTGGACACTCGAACACCGGGGAGCTGTTTTTT
NA	TRBJ2-7	NA	TRBV5-6	CASNHQGGLYEQYF	TGTGCCAGCAACCACCAGGGGGGTTTGTACGAGCAGTACTTC
NA	TRBJ2-5	NA	TRBV7-9	CASTNRGGNQETQYF	TGTGCCAGCACCAATAGAGGGGGGAACCAAGAGACCCAGTACTTC
NA	TRBJ2-3	NA	TRBV29-1	CSVGGRTDTQYF	TGCAGCGTTGGAGGGCGCACAGATACGCAGTATTTT
NA	TRBJ2-1	NA	TRBV4-1	CASSQVLTVTNNEQFF	TGCGCCAGCAGCCAAGTATTGACGGTGACCAACAATGAGCAGTTCTTC
NA	TRBJ2-7	TRBD1	TRBV13	CASSLGIRDRGYEQYF	TGTGCCAGCAGCTTAGGGATCCGGGACAGGGGATACGAGCAGTACTTC
NA	TRBJ1-2	TRBD1	TRBV30	CAWSLGQGGDGYTF	TGTGCCTGGAGCCTTGGACAGGGAGGCGATGGCTACACCTTC
NA	TRBJ1-2	NA	TRBV2	CASSPTEGYTF	TGTGCCAGCAGTCCCACTGAGGGCTACACCTTC